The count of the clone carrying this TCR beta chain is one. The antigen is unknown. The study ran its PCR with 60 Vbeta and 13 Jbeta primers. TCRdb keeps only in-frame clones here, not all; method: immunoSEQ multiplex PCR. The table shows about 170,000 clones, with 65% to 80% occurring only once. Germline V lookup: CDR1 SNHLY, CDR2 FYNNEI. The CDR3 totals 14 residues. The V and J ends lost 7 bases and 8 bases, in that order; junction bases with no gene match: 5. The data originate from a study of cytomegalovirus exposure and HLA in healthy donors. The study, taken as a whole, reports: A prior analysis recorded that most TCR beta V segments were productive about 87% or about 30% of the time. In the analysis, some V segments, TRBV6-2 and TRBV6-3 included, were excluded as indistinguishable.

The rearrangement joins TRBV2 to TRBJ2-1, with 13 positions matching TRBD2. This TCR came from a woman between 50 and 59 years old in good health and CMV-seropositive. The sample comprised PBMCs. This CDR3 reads CASTGLAGEYEQFF. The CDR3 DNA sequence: TGTGCCAGCACAGGACTAGCGGGGGAGTATGAGCAGTTCTTC.